The TCR beta chain described here comes from a study of cytomegalovirus exposure and HLA in healthy donors. Study-wide results and limits: It was reported in a later analysis that an Asian-associated ancestry cluster showed fewer N-insertions than the 666-donor mean.

Germline assignment: CDR1 SGHTA and CDR2 FQGNSA. This CDR3 is 15 amino acids long. V lost 3 bases and J 5 bases, leaving 15 bases between the germline ends. PCR was performed using 60 Vbeta and 13 Jbeta primers. The data were produced by immunoSEQ multiplex PCR, yet TCRdb's version contains in-frame clones alone and is incomplete. The sample has about 180,000 clones; more than 75% are singletons. Of note for this clone: Its matching antigen is unknown.

The TCR sequence derives from a man in his forties in good health and CMV-seronegative. The chain combines TRBV7-2 with TRBJ2-3, with a weak D call TRBD2 (6 bases). Sequenced sample: PBMCs. CDR3 in amino acids: CASSFQWRVGDTQYF. CDR3 DNA sequence: TGTGCCAGCAGCTTTCAATGGAGGGTGGGAGATACGCAGTATTTT.